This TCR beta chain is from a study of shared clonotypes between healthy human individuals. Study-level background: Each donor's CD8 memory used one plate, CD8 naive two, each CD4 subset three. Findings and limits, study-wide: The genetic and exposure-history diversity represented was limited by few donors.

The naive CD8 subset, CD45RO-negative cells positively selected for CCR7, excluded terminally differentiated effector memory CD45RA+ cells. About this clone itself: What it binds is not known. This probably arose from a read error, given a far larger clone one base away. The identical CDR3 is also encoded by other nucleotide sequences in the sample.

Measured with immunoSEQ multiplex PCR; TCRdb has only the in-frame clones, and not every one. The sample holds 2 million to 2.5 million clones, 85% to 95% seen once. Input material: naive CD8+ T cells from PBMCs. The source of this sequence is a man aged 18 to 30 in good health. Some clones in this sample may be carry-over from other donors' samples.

The chain's CDR3 is CASSLEWLAGTGELFF. CDR3 coding DNA: TGCGCCAGCAGCCTGGAATGGCTAGCGGGCACCGGGGAGCTGTTTTTT. The rearrangement links TRBV5-1 to TRBJ2-2; 8 bases are shared with TRBD2. CDR1 is SGHRS and CDR2 is YFSETQ in the germline V gene. The J segment lost 4 bases and the V segment lost 4 bases, leaving 9 bases of the junction unmatched. This CDR3 is 16 amino acids long.